Listed below are T cell receptor beta chains from one sample, sequenced in a study of brain T cells in children with intractable seizures. Assay: immunoSEQ multiplex PCR; the TCRdb copy retains only in-frame clones and omits some. The sample holds 300,000 to 400,000 clones, over 90% seen once. Sample: peripheral blood, taken more than 4 months after surgery. The receptors originated from a boy in the first two years of life with tuberous sclerosis and intractable seizures. CDR3s include the opening cysteine and the closing phenylalanine or tryptophan. The order of the fields is V gene, clone size, J gene, D gene, CDR3 protein, CDR3 DNA. The D gene is left open where the match is weak. Clone size is not always given. Where it is, it says once, few, many or a class for expanded clones.

TRBV30	-	TRBJ1-1	-	CACHRDYTEAFF	TGTGCCTGCCACAGGGATTACACTGAAGCTTTCTTT
TRBV5-5	-	TRBJ1-2	-	CASSRPGQSLYGYTF	TGTGCCAGCAGCAGGCCGGGGCAAAGCCTCTATGGCTACACCTTC
TRBV5-6	-	TRBJ2-4	TRBD2	CASSPMGLAALAKNIQYF	TGTGCCAGCAGCCCAATGGGACTAGCGGCTCTAGCCAAAAACATTCAGTACTTC
TRBV4-1	-	TRBJ2-1	TRBD2	CASSPETSGGANEQFF	TGCGCCAGCAGCCCCGAGACTAGCGGGGGGGCAAATGAGCAGTTCTTC
TRBV6-6	-	TRBJ2-1	-	CASGKGGGAYNEQFF	TGTGCCAGCGGTAAGGGGGGGGGAGCCTACAATGAGCAGTTCTTC
TRBV29-1	few	TRBJ1-2	-	CSVVGTANYGYTF	TGCAGCGTTGTTGGAACAGCTAACTATGGCTACACCTTC
TRBV19	-	TRBJ1-5	-	CASSIVGQSNQPQHF	TGTGCCAGTAGTATAGTGGGACAAAGCAATCAGCCCCAGCATTTT
TRBV11-3	-	TRBJ1-6	TRBD1	CASSPKTGVNSPLHF	TGTGCCAGCAGCCCAAAAACAGGGGTAAATTCACCCCTCCACTTT
TRBV27	-	TRBJ2-1	TRBD2	CASSASGRARNEQFF	TGTGCCAGCAGTGCTAGCGGGAGGGCCAGGAATGAGCAGTTCTTC
TRBV19	-	TRBJ2-1	-	CASSDPGGPLSNEQFF	TGTGCCAGTAGTGATCCCGGGGGGCCCCTTTCGAATGAGCAGTTCTTC
TRBV4-2	-	TRBJ2-7	-	CASSHSGTHEGSYEQYF	TGTGCCAGCAGCCATTCCGGGACCCATGAGGGCTCCTACGAGCAGTACTTC
TRBV19	-	TRBJ2-6	TRBD1	CASSALGQGGSGANVLTF	TGTGCCAGTAGTGCCCTTGGACAGGGGGGCTCTGGGGCCAACGTCCTGACTTTC
TRBV11-2	-	TRBJ1-2	TRBD1	CASSLERGQGFGYTF	TGTGCCAGCAGCTTAGAACGGGGACAGGGGTTTGGCTACACCTTC
TRBV19	-	TRBJ1-1	-	CASSIGFRTEAFF	TGTGCCAGTAGTATAGGGTTTCGTACTGAAGCTTTCTTT
TRBV5-1	-	TRBJ2-5	-	CASSFVLAFKETQYF	TGCGCCAGCAGCTTCGTACTAGCCTTCAAAGAGACCCAGTACTTC
TRBV19	-	TRBJ2-7	-	CASNDWSPPPRDEIPYEQYF	TGTGCCAGTAATGACTGGTCCCCTCCCCCTCGGGACGAAATACCCTACGAGCAGTACTTC
TRBV7-9	once	TRBJ1-1	-	CASRQSLGRNTEAFF	TGTGCCAGCAGGCAGAGTCTGGGACGGAACACTGAAGCTTTCTTT
TRBV6-5	-	TRBJ2-4	TRBD1	CASSYSGGAENIQYF	TGTGCCAGCAGTTACTCAGGGGGCGCGGAAAACATTCAGTACTTC
TRBV18	-	TRBJ1-3	-	CASSPGGSSGNTIYF	TGTGCCAGCTCACCAGGGGGGAGCTCTGGAAACACCATATATTTT
TRBV6-5	-	TRBJ2-7	-	CASSPHYEQYF	TGTGCCAGCAGTCCGCACTACGAGCAGTACTTC
TRBV28	-	TRBJ2-7	TRBD2	CASSLAGGIHEQYF	TGTGCCAGCAGTCTAGCGGGAGGGATCCACGAGCAGTACTTC
TRBV5-6	-	TRBJ2-7	TRBD1	CASSPYRKGTGNPYEQYF	TGTGCCAGCAGCCCTTACCGAAAAGGGACAGGGAATCCCTACGAGCAGTACTTC
TRBV5-1	-	TRBJ1-1	TRBD1	CASSPTQGVETEAFF	TGCGCCAGCAGCCCCACGCAGGGGGTTGAGACTGAAGCTTTCTTT
TRBV11-1	-	TRBJ1-4	-	CASSANPDINEKLFF	TGTGCCAGCAGCGCGAACCCAGATATTAATGAAAAACTGTTTTTT
TRBV28	-	TRBJ1-5	-	CASSLQGSSNQPQHF	TGTGCCAGCAGTTTACAGGGTTCGAGCAATCAGCCCCAGCATTTT
TRBV7-9	-	TRBJ1-1	TRBD1	CASSLWTGMNTEAFF	TGTGCCAGCAGCCTCTGGACAGGAATGAACACTGAAGCTTTCTTT
TRBV2	-	TRBJ1-1	-	CASSDDPGWMNTEAFF	TGTGCCAGCAGTGATGATCCTGGGTGGATGAACACTGAAGCTTTCTTT
TRBV13	-	TRBJ1-3	-	CASSFERGAGNTIYF	TGTGCCAGCAGCTTCGAGAGGGGCGCTGGAAACACCATATATTTT
TRBV4-1	-	TRBJ2-2	-	CASSQDFPDTGELFF	TGCGCCAGCAGCCAAGATTTCCCTGACACCGGGGAGCTGTTTTTT
TRBV29-1	-	TRBJ1-1	-	CSHIPQNTEAFF	TGCAGCCATATTCCACAGAACACTGAAGCTTTCTTT
TRBV9	-	TRBJ2-1	-	CASSDPHYNEQFF	TGTGCCAGCAGCGACCCCCACTACAATGAGCAGTTCTTC
TRBV6-5	-	TRBJ1-2	TRBD1	CASSYSSQGGRGYTF	TGTGCCAGCAGTTACTCGAGTCAGGGGGGTAGGGGCTACACCTTC
TRBV27	-	TRBJ1-3	-	CASASRDSIGNTIYF	TGTGCCAGCGCCTCGAGAGACTCTATCGGAAACACCATATATTTT
TRBV4-2	-	TRBJ2-3	-	CASSQEDPDTQYF	TGTGCCAGCAGCCAGGAAGACCCAGATACGCAGTATTTT
TRBV4-2	-	TRBJ2-1	TRBD2	CASSQDPISGRSYNEQFF	TGTGCCAGCAGCCAAGATCCTATTAGCGGGAGGTCATACAATGAGCAGTTCTTC
TRBV28	-	TRBJ1-1	TRBD1	CASRVTGRFEAFF	TGTGCCAGCAGGGTGACAGGGAGGTTTGAAGCTTTCTTT
TRBV9	-	TRBJ1-1	-	CASSEEGRYTEAFF	TGTGCCAGCAGCGAAGAGGGGCGGTACACTGAAGCTTTCTTT
TRBV6-6	-	TRBJ2-5	TRBD2	CASSRTSGTTQYF	TGTGCCAGCAGTCGGACTAGCGGGACGACCCAGTACTTC
TRBV5-1	-	TRBJ2-7	-	CASSLEPDGTYEQYF	TGCGCCAGCAGCTTGGAACCTGACGGTACCTACGAGCAGTACTTC
TRBV6-5	-	TRBJ2-1	-	CASSYFSGNEQFF	TGTGCCAGCAGTTACTTCTCAGGAAATGAGCAGTTCTTC